The 22 T cell receptor beta chains presented below share a single source sample, sequenced in a study of shared clonotypes between healthy human individuals. This table comes from immunoSEQ multiplex PCR, and its TCRdb copy is limited to in-frame clones, with some not included. The sample records over a million clones, approximately 98% being singletons. The specimen was naive CD4+ T cells sorted from blood. Indicated subset: CD45RA+ positively selected. These receptors were collected from a man in his thirties or forties in good health.

This clone was seen just once. The gene calls are TRBV19 and TRBJ2-1, with 8 nucleotides matching TRBD2. J gave up 9 bases and V 6 bases, and 13 bases lay outside the gene matches. The germline V gene has CDR1 LNHDA and CDR2 SQIVND (reference sequence). This CDR3 spans 15 amino acids. The CDR3 is CASSAGTRRMGEQFF. The CDR3 bases are TGTGCCAGTAGCGCCGGGACTAGAAGAATGGGTGAGCAGTTCTTC.

The chain uses TRBV5-1 and TRBJ2-7; the match to TRBD1 covers 9 bases. The germline V gene has CDR1 SGHRS and CDR2 YFSETQ. V dropped 5 bases and J dropped 5; count of bases not matched to a gene: 8. The CDR3 length is 14 residues. The CDR3 loop is CASRPGTGQNEQYF. In DNA form, the CDR3 reads TGCGCCAGCAGACCTGGGACAGGGCAGAACGAGCAGTACTTC.

This clone appeared once. The chain joins TRBV6-5 to TRBJ2-2; weak D call: TRBD1 (6 bases). Germline values: CDR1 MNHEY, CDR2 SVGAGI. The CDR3 has 15 amino acids. Trimming took 8 bases from V and 4 from J, leaving 17 bases between them. CDR3 region: CASRTDRLITGELFF. CDR3 DNA sequence: TGTGCCAGCCGGACAGACAGATTAATCACCGGGGAGCTGTTTTTT.

The J gene is TRBJ1-4, the V gene TRBV18; maybe TRBD1 (5 bases). The CDR3 spans 14 residues. CDR1 is KGHSH, CDR2 LQKENI, per germline. Deletions cut 2 bases from V and 5 bases from J, with 9 bases between. Written as DNA, the CDR3 is TGTGCCAGCTCACCATTAAGGACAAATGAAAAACTGTTTTTT. Encoded protein: CASSPLRTNEKLFF.

This chain uses TRBV2 with TRBJ2-1; 8 nucleotides align to TRBD2. V lost 6 bases, J lost 5 bases, and 9 bases stayed unmatched. This CDR3 is built from 15 residues. Germline assignment: CDR1 SNHLY and CDR2 FYNNEI. CDR3 in amino acids: CASRVHGRENNEQFF. The CDR3 DNA sequence: TGTGCCAGCAGGGTACACGGGAGGGAGAACAATGAGCAGTTCTTC.

The gene calls are TRBV10-3 and TRBJ1-4; possibly TRBD1 for D (5 bases). Germline V gives CDR1 ENHRY, CDR2 SYGVKD. CDR3 length: 13 amino acids. The V gene lost 11 bases and the J gene lost 5 bases, with 15 bases spanning the gap. The CDR3 here is CAAVAGPNEKLFF. The CDR3 DNA reads TGTGCCGCCGTGGCAGGGCCCAATGAAAAACTGTTTTTT.

The gene calls are TRBV30 and TRBJ2-3; D uncertain. The CDR3 has 13 amino acids. Per the germline V gene, CDR1 is GTSNPN and CDR2 is SVGIG (reference sequence). Trimming removed 2 bases from V and 3 bases from J, with 9 bases in between. The CDR3 region is CAWSSAGTDTQYF. The DNA for the CDR3 is TGTGCCTGGAGTAGCGCTGGTACAGATACGCAGTATTTT.

The rearrangement links TRBV7-3 to TRBJ2-5; no clear D. The CDR3 runs to 14 residues. CDR1 SGHTA and CDR2 FQGTGA come from the germline V gene. The V end was cut by 3 bases, the J end by 5 bases, with 13 bases between. CDR3 region: CASSFPATRETQYF. DNA for the CDR3: TGTGCCAGCAGCTTTCCGGCGACACGGGAGACCCAGTACTTC.

The chain employs TRBV30 and TRBJ2-7; TRBD2 matches at 8 bases. The CDR3 totals 14 residues. The V gene end was trimmed by 3 bases and the J gene end by 9 bases; junction bases not matched to a gene: 13. Germline V lookup: CDR1 GTSNPN, CDR2 SVGIG (reference sequence). The CDR3 sequence: CAWRSAGAPLGQYF. CDR3 in DNA: TGTGCCTGGAGATCAGCGGGAGCCCCTCTAGGGCAGTACTTC.

The gene calls are TRBV21-1 and TRBJ2-2; whether TRBD2, the table's D call, matches the DNA was not checked. TRBV21-1 is reported as a pseudogene. This CDR3 contains 11 residues. CDR3 residues: CASSRAGELFF. The CDR3 coding sequence is TGTGCCAGCAGTCGCGCCGGGGAGCTGTTTTTT.

J is TRBJ2-7 and V is TRBV6-6; 9 nucleotides match TRBD1. In germline, CDR1 is MNHNY, CDR2 SVGAGI (reference sequence). This CDR3 is 12 amino acids long. V trimming: 8 bases; J trimming: 2 bases; junction bases outside the gene matches: 1. In nucleotides, the CDR3 is TGTGCCAGCGGGGACAGGGCCTACGAGCAGTACTTC. Encoded protein: CASGDRAYEQYF.

The CDR3 protein is CASSETFATNEKLFF. The CDR3 region has the DNA TGTGCCAGCAGTGAAACTTTTGCAACTAATGAAAAACTGTTTTTT. The chain links TRBV6-1 to TRBJ1-4, with D hard to call. The CDR3 is made up of 15 amino acids. V was shortened by 2 bases and J by 0 bases, with 7 bases between the two germline ends. CDR1 MNHNS and CDR2 SASEGT come from the germline V gene.

The chain links TRBV18 to TRBJ2-7, with D possibly TRBD1 on 5 matching bases. The CDR3 covers 15 residues. The ends were cut back, 0 bases at V and 4 bases at J, with 13 bases in the middle. Germline V gene sequence: CDR1 KGHSH, CDR2 LQKENI. In nucleotides, the CDR3 is TGTGCCAGCTCACCACCATTCAGGGTGGTGTACGAGCAGTACTTC. This encodes CASSPPFRVVYEQYF.

This chain joins TRBV7-6 and TRBJ1-4; 9 bases map to TRBD1. Germline-derived CDR1 and CDR2 are SGHVS and FNYEAQ. The ends lost 10 bases at V and 4 bases at J; junction bases unmatched: 4. The CDR3 has 13 residues. CDR3 sequence reads: CAIPGQGNEKLFF. CDR3 nucleotide sequence: TGTGCCATTCCGGGACAGGGTAATGAAAAACTGTTTTTT.

CDR3 protein: CASSSPGAGDTEAFF. As DNA, the CDR3 is TGTGCCAGCAGTTCACCGGGGGCAGGAGACACTGAAGCTTTCTTT. The chain couples TRBV28 to TRBJ1-1; D is perhaps TRBD1 (6 bases). V lost 4 bases, J lost 3 bases, and 15 bases lay in between. CDR1 MDHEN and CDR2 SYDVKM come from the germline V gene. The CDR3 covers 15 residues.

This clone was seen only once. This chain joins TRBV2 and TRBJ2-5; D could derive from TRBD1 or TRBD2 (7 bases each). Germline lookup yields CDR1 SNHLY and CDR2 FYNNEI. The CDR3 length is 13 residues. Trimming took 5 bases from V and 5 from J, leaving 12 bases between them. CDR3 in amino acids: CASSQGGAETQYF. As DNA, the CDR3 is TGTGCCAGCAGTCAGGGGGGGGCTGAGACCCAGTACTTC.

The chain combines TRBV2 with TRBJ1-5; D gene ambiguous. The CDR3 runs 11 residues. Trimming took off 5 bases at V and 9 bases at J, with 8 bases between the two ends. CDR1 and CDR2 (germline): SNHLY, FYNNEI. The CDR3, as DNA: TGTGCCAGCAGTTTCGATTCGCCCCAGCATTTT. This sequence encodes CASSFDSPQHF.

The chain has TRBV5-1 and TRBJ2-1, with D possibly being TRBD2 (6 bases). This CDR3 comprises 13 residues. Trimming shortened V by 4 bases and J by 7 bases, and 12 bases separated the two germline ends. Germline assignment: CDR1 SGHRS and CDR2 YFSETQ. CDR3 in DNA: TGCGCCAGCAGCGTGGCGCGGGAAAATGAGCAGTTCTTC. Translated: CASSVARENEQFF. Variable domain in full (rest from reference TRBV5-1 and TRBJ2-1): KAGVTQTPRYLIKTRGQQVTLSCSPISGHRSVSWYQQTPGQGLQFLFEYFSETQRNKGNFPGRFSGRQFSNSRSEMNVSTLELGDSALYLCASSVARENEQFFGPGTRLTVL.

The chain combines TRBV6-1 with TRBJ2-5; 11 bases match TRBD2. Germline assignment: CDR1 MNHNS and CDR2 SASEGT. The trim removed 6 bases at V and 5 bases at J, leaving 8 bases unmatched. The CDR3 is 15 amino acids. Here the CDR3 reads CASRATSGMAETQYF. CDR3 DNA sequence: TGTGCCAGCAGGGCGACTAGCGGGATGGCCGAGACCCAGTACTTC.

V is TRBV11-2 and J is TRBJ1-1; possible D gene TRBD1, 6 bases. V lost 5 bases to trimming and J lost 11 bases, with 21 bases between them. Germline CDR1 reads SGHAT; CDR2 reads FQNNGV. This CDR3 comprises 14 residues. Here the CDR3 reads CASSIHPGHLGAFF. For the CDR3, the DNA is TGTGCCAGCAGCATTCATCCGGGACATCTCGGCGCTTTCTTT.

The V call is TRBV7-6, the J call TRBJ2-3, with 8 bases identical to TRBD2. The CDR3 covers 15 residues. The V and J ends lost 2 bases and 4 bases, in that order; junction bases with no gene match: 5. Germline CDR1 and CDR2: SGHVS and FNYEAQ. The CDR3: CASSLPAGAPDTQYF. The DNA of the CDR3 is TGTGCCAGCAGCTTACCAGCGGGAGCCCCAGATACGCAGTATTTT.

The V and J genes are TRBV29-1 and TRBJ2-1, with no clear D. Germline V gives CDR1 SQVTM, CDR2 ANQGSEA. V was cut by 4 bases and J by 6 bases, with 10 bases left in between. This CDR3 contains 12 residues. In DNA form, the CDR3 reads TGCAGCGTTGCTGGGGATGGCAATGAGCAGTTCTTC. It yields the protein CSVAGDGNEQFF.